This T cell receptor (beta chain) comes out of a study of T-cell reconstitution after alpha-beta-depleted transplantation in children. Findings and caveats of the study: Reports say that about two months after transplant, the alpha-beta T cells came out of several hundred graft clones that had expanded. Surviving recipient T cells and thymic progenitors produced the high day-60 TCRbeta diversity seen in some patients. Among T cells one year after transplant, newly produced cells accounted for most counts and diversity.

Notes on this clonotype: The antigen is undetermined.

This CDR3 has 17 amino acids. The V gene end was trimmed by 4 bases and the J gene end by 7 bases; junction bases not matched to a gene: 16. Germline V gene lookup returns CDR1 SGHAT and CDR2 FQNNGV. Preparation of the TCRbeta library was carried out with unique molecular identifiers. Each CDR3 protein is one row after TCRdb ran MiXCR on the PCR reads. Of 500,000 or so distinct CDR3 sequences listed, more than 9.5% were seen once; the top ten hold around 13%. The clonotype comes from a female patient aged 2 to 10 who had a stem cell transplant for aplastic anemia, so the T cells may come from the graft donor. The sample here was PBMCs, mostly from graft donor cells, taken 180 days after TCRalphabeta/CD19-depleted stem cell transplant. This chain connects TRBV11-2 to TRBJ2-1, with 7 bases matching TRBD1. DNA for the CDR3: TGTGCCAGCAGCTGGGGGACCGGGACAGTAGTTATGAATGAGCAGTTCTTC. Encoded protein: CASSWGTGTVVMNEQFF.